A selection of T cell receptor beta chains follows, all from one sample in a study of T cell responses to AZD1222 COVID-19 vaccine. The data were produced by immunoSEQ multiplex PCR, yet TCRdb's version contains in-frame clones alone and is incomplete. The repertoire has more than 150,000 clones, 85% to 90% of them found once; the top ten carry about 6.1%. Sequenced here: peripheral blood, sampled on day 0 of AZD1222 vaccination. The receptors here all came from an adult in good health. The CDR3 runs from the conserved cysteine through the conserved F or W. The D gene is left open where the match is weak. Clone size is not always given. Where it is, it says once, few, many or a class for expanded clones.

J	D	V	size	DNA	CDR3
TRBJ2-5	NA	TRBV2	NA	TGTGCCAGCAAGGCTGAACTAGGGCTAGCGAGCAAGACCCAGTACTTC	CASKAELGLASKTQYF
TRBJ2-1	NA	TRBV27	NA	TGTGCCAGCAGCAAAAGGGGGGCCTACAATGAGCAGTTCTTC	CASSKRGAYNEQFF
TRBJ2-7	NA	TRBV18	once	TGTGCCAGCTCACCAGGGGTGGGGTACGAGCAGTACTTC	CASSPGVGYEQYF
TRBJ1-5	NA	TRBV18	NA	TGTGCCAGCTCACAAGAAAGCAATCAGCCCCAGCATTTT	CASSQESNQPQHF
TRBJ1-2	TRBD1	TRBV15	NA	TGTGCCACCAGCAGAGAGGACAGGGCTGGCTACACCTTC	CATSREDRAGYTF
TRBJ2-1	NA	TRBV7-2	few	TGTGCCAGCAGCTCATCAAGGGGGGGATATACCTACAATGAGCAGTTCTTC	CASSSSRGGYTYNEQFF
TRBJ1-1	NA	TRBV11-2	NA	TGTGCCAGCAGCTTAGATCCTCCAGGGAGGACTGAAGCTTTCTTT	CASSLDPPGRTEAFF
TRBJ1-5	NA	TRBV3-1/TRBV3-2	NA	TGTGCCAGCAGCCAAGATGGGCGGCACCAGCATTTT	CASSQDGRHQHF
TRBJ2-7	TRBD1	TRBV28	NA	TGTGCCAGCAGTTCCACAGGGGTTTGGTACGAGCAGTACTTC	CASSSTGVWYEQYF
TRBJ1-2	NA	TRBV5-4	NA	TGTGCCAGCAGCTTGGAACAGGGTATCTCCTATGGCTACACCTTC	CASSLEQGISYGYTF
TRBJ2-1	NA	TRBV10-3	NA	TGTGCCATCAGTGTAGAACCCTACAATGAGCAGTTCTTC	CAISVEPYNEQFF